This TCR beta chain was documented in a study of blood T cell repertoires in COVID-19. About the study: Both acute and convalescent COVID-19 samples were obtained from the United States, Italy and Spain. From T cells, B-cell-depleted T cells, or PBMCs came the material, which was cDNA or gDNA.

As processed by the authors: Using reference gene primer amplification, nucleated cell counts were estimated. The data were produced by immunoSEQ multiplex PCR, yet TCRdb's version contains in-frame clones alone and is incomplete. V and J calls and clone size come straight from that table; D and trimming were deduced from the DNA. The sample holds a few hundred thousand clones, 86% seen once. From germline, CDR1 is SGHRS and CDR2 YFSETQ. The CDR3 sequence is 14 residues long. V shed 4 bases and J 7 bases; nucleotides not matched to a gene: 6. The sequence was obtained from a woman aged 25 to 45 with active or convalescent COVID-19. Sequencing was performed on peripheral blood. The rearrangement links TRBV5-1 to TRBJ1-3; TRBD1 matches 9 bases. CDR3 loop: CASSGRTGDNTIYF. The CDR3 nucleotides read TGCGCCAGCAGCGGGAGGACAGGGGATAACACCATATATTTT.